What follows are 32 T cell receptor beta chains derived from one specimen sequenced in a study of cytomegalovirus exposure and HLA in healthy donors (dated by TCRdb to the late 2010s). Libraries were prepared through the immunoSEQ multiplex PCR assay. For the multiplex PCR, a mixture combining 60 forward primers for TCR Vbeta segments and 13 reverse primers for TCR Jbeta segments was used. In its TCRdb copy, this immuneACCESS table keeps in-frame sequences only and misses some clones. Where compared with another copy, unresolved V genes explain less than half of these, and the others have no known cause. The sample table records 150,000 or so clones; 75% to 85% of these occur just once. Approximately 2.5% of the sample is in the top ten clones. Sequenced material: PBMCs. The receptor set was obtained from a man aged 50-59 years in good health and CMV-seronegative.

The rearrangement joins TRBV28 to TRBJ1-1; 7 bases map to TRBD1. Germline V gives CDR1 MDHEN, CDR2 SYDVKM. The J segment lost 7 bases and the V segment lost 7 bases, leaving 12 bases of the junction unmatched. The CDR3 is made up of 14 amino acids. The CDR3 loop is CASNRPGQVGEAFF. In nucleotides, the CDR3 is TGTGCCAGCAACCGTCCCGGACAGGTCGGTGAAGCTTTCTTT.

This clone was detected once. This chain joins TRBV6-6 and TRBJ1-2, with TRBD1 matching 7 bases. The CDR3 contains 13 residues. J lost 5 bases, V lost 2 bases, and 2 bases had no gene match. CDR1 is MNHNY and CDR2 is SVGAGI in the germline V gene (reference sequence). The DNA of the CDR3 is TGTGCCAGCAGTTACCCGACAGGGTATGGCTACACCTTC. Translated: CASSYPTGYGYTF.

The V gene is TRBV7-9, the J gene TRBJ1-4; 9 nucleotides line up with TRBD1. The CDR3 runs 14 residues. Losses at the gene ends were 5 bases for V and 3 bases for J; bases not matched to a gene: 1. Per germline, CDR1 SEHNR and CDR2 FQNEAQ (reference sequence). CDR3 DNA sequence: TGTGCCAGCAGCCGGACAGGGGCTAATGAAAAACTGTTTTTT. It specifies CASSRTGANEKLFF.

This clone was counted once. This sequence joins TRBV11-3 and TRBJ2-5; possible D gene TRBD2, 6 bases. V gave up 2 bases and J gave up 3 bases, with 16 bases separating them. The V gene's germline CDR1 is SGHNT and CDR2 YENEEA. The length of the CDR3 is 16 residues. CDR3 in amino acids: CASSLWGGVREETQYF. The CDR3 DNA reads TGTGCCAGCAGCTTATGGGGCGGGGTGAGAGAAGAGACCCAGTACTTC.

The chain couples TRBV7-9 to TRBJ1-1; D is possibly TRBD1 (6 bases). Germline CDR1 reads SEHNR; CDR2 reads FQNEAQ (reference sequence). CDR3 length equals 15 residues. V was clipped by 5 bases and J by 5 bases, with 18 bases between them. This chain's CDR3 is CASSHPGGGWTEAFF. CDR3 coding DNA: TGTGCCAGCAGCCACCCGGGGGGCGGCTGGACTGAAGCTTTCTTT.

The chain joins TRBV11-3 to TRBJ2-5; maybe TRBD1 (6 bases). The CDR3 runs to 14 residues. Germline CDR1 is SGHNT and CDR2 is YENEEA. Deletions cut 3 bases from V and 2 bases from J, with 10 bases between. The chain's CDR3 is CASSFGTLQETQYF. CDR3 sequence (DNA): TGTGCCAGCAGCTTCGGGACACTGCAAGAGACCCAGTACTTC. The full variable domain, rest sourced from reference TRBV11-3 and TRBJ2-5, is EAGVVQSPRYKIIEKKQPVAFWCNPISGHNTLYWYLQNLGQGPELLIRYENEEAVDDSQLPKDRFSAERLKGVDSTLKIQPAELGDSAVYLCASSFGTLQETQYFGPGTRLLVL.

The CDR3 sequence: CSARPTEGAFF. As DNA, the CDR3 is TGCAGTGCTAGGCCAACAGAAGGAGCTTTCTTT. The genes are TRBV20-1 and TRBJ1-1; D not certain. Germline CDR1 DFQATT, CDR2 SNEGSKA (reference sequence). Trimming removed 3 bases at V and 10 bases at J, with 12 bases between. This CDR3 is built from 11 residues.

The V call is TRBV7-3, the J call TRBJ2-3, with 8 nucleotides matching TRBD1. V was clipped by 4 bases and J by 4 bases; unmatched bases: 4. This CDR3 contains 14 residues. CDR1 is SGHTA and CDR2 is FQGTGA in the germline V gene. The CDR3 coding sequence is TGTGCCAGCAGCTCCGCAGGGGGCTCAGATACGCAGTATTTT. Its protein is CASSSAGGSDTQYF.

The V gene is TRBV5-4, the J gene TRBJ2-7; 14 nucleotides agree with TRBD2. The CDR3 extends over 15 amino acids. Germline-derived CDR1 and CDR2 are SGHNT and YYREEE (reference sequence). The V segment lost 4 bases and the J segment 6 bases; nucleotides outside the gene matches: 6. The CDR3 region has the DNA TGTGCCAGCAGCCTCGGGACTAGCGGGAGTGGCGAGCAGTACTTC. It codes for CASSLGTSGSGEQYF.

V usage is TRBV4-2 and J usage is TRBJ2-7, with 7 bases fitting TRBD2. Trimming at V came to 0 bases and at J to 3 bases, leaving 14 bases not matched to a gene. CDR3 length: 18 amino acids. Germline CDR1 and CDR2: LGHNA and YNFKEQ. CDR3 bases: TGTGCCAGCAGCCAAGATCCCTTGATTGGCGGGGGTAACTACGAGCAGTACTTC. Protein: CASSQDPLIGGGNYEQYF.

This clone was found a few times. The chain carries TRBV6-1 and TRBJ1-1, with D tentatively TRBD1 (5 bases). The germline V and J ends were trimmed by 2 bases and 11 bases, with 21 bases remaining between them. Per the germline V gene, CDR1 is MNHNS and CDR2 is SASEGT. CDR3 length equals 15 residues. In DNA form, the CDR3 reads TGTGCCAGCAGTGAACGCGGGACCCGACGCAGGGCGGCTTTCTTT. It specifies CASSERGTRRRAAFF.

This clone was seen only once. This rearrangement joins TRBV10-1 to TRBJ2-7; D may be TRBD1 (6 bases). The ends were cut back, 3 bases at V and 4 bases at J, with 13 bases in the middle. The CDR3 loop spans 14 amino acids. Looked up from germline, CDR1 is WNHNN and CDR2 is SYGVQD (reference sequence). The CDR3, as DNA: TGCGCCAGCAGTGACTCGGACAGTTTTTACGAGCAGTACTTC. Encoded protein: CASSDSDSFYEQYF.

The chain combines TRBV5-1 with TRBJ2-5, with D possibly TRBD1 on 6 matching bases. The germline gives CDR1 SGHRS, CDR2 YFSETQ. This CDR3 has 17 residues. Trimming took off 0 bases at V and 7 bases at J, with 22 bases between the two ends. The CDR3 DNA reads as TGCGCCAGCAGCTTGGAAGGTAGTAGGGGGACGGTTGGGACCCAGTACTTC. This sequence encodes CASSLEGSRGTVGTQYF. The variable domain in full, completed from reference TRBV5-1 and TRBJ2-5, reads KAGVTQTPRYLIKTRGQQVTLSCSPISGHRSVSWYQQTPGQGLQFLFEYFSETQRNKGNFPGRFSGRQFSNSRSEMNVSTLELGDSALYLCASSLEGSRGTVGTQYFGPGTRLLVL.

The rearrangement uses TRBV2 and TRBJ1-2; 8 bases agree with TRBD1. V lost 6 bases and J lost 4; bases outside the gene matches: 7. The CDR3 covers 14 residues. Per germline, CDR1 SNHLY and CDR2 FYNNEI. The CDR3 here is CASREDRAIYGYTF. The CDR3 DNA reads as TGTGCCAGCAGGGAGGACAGGGCAATCTATGGCTACACCTTC.

This sequence joins TRBV7-9 and TRBJ2-1, with TRBD2 matching over 7 bases. V gave up 5 bases and J gave up 1 base; unmatched junction bases: 8. CDR1 is SEHNR and CDR2 is FQNEAQ in the germline V gene (reference sequence). There are 16 residues in the CDR3. The CDR3 coding sequence is TGTGCCAGCAGCACGGGGGGTAGCGGGTCCTACAATGAGCAGTTCTTC. As protein: CASSTGGSGSYNEQFF.

The chain joins TRBV5-4 to TRBJ1-1; 11 nucleotides match TRBD1. Germline CDR1 SGHNT, CDR2 YYREEE (reference sequence). There are 15 residues in the CDR3. Unmatched junction bases numbered 10, after V lost 4 bases and J lost 8 bases. The CDR3 here is CASSQGQGAGREAFF. CDR3 bases: TGTGCCAGCAGCCAAGGACAGGGGGCGGGTCGAGAAGCTTTCTTT.

This clone was counted once. This chain connects TRBV7-9 to TRBJ2-7; TRBD1 matches 8 bases. V trimming: 4 bases; J trimming: 6 bases; junction bases outside the gene matches: 5. The germline V gene has CDR1 SEHNR and CDR2 FQNEAQ (reference sequence). The CDR3 spans 13 residues. The CDR3 region has the DNA TGTGCCAGCAGCTCGACAGGGGTCGGCGAGCAGTACTTC. Translation: CASSSTGVGEQYF.

The genes are TRBV7-9 and TRBJ2-2, with unresolved D. There are 11 residues in the CDR3. CDR1 and CDR2 (germline): SEHNR, FQNEAQ (reference sequence). V shed 5 bases and J shed 13 bases, with 11 bases lying between them. The DNA of the CDR3 is TGTGCCAGCAGCCCCTTCAGGTGGCTGTTTTTT. It encodes CASSPFRWLFF.

This chain links TRBV2 with TRBJ1-1; no reliable D call. Trimming removed 2 bases from V and 1 base from J, with 5 bases in between. Germline values: CDR1 SNHLY, CDR2 FYNNEI. The CDR3 totals 13 residues. CDR3: CASSEWANTEAFF. The CDR3 coding sequence is TGTGCCAGCAGTGAATGGGCGAACACTGAAGCTTTCTTT.

Concerning this clone: Germline is not matched at one junction end, which may reflect a read error. This chain uses TRBV9 with TRBJ2-3; tentatively, D is TRBD2 (5 bases). The CDR3 runs 12 residues. CDR1 and CDR2 (germline): SGDLS, YYNGEE. The CDR3 is CAGSSTGDTQYF. The CDR3 DNA reads as TGTGCCGGCAGTTCCACGGGGGATACGCAGTATTTT.

The chain uses TRBV6-5 and TRBJ2-3, with 8 bases fitting TRBD1. The ends lost 9 bases at V and 5 bases at J; junction bases unmatched: 7. Germline values: CDR1 MNHEY, CDR2 SVGAGI. The CDR3 has 13 amino acids. CDR3 protein: CASTTGVVDTQYF. The CDR3 DNA reads TGTGCCAGTACGACAGGGGTGGTAGATACGCAGTATTTT.

The V gene is TRBV29-1, the J gene TRBJ2-2; 11 bases agree with TRBD1. V lost 6 bases to trimming and J lost 6 bases; unmatched junction nucleotides: 0. The germline gives CDR1 SQVTM, CDR2 ANQGSEA. The CDR3 extends over 12 amino acids. The CDR3 DNA is TGCAGCGTGGACAGGGGGCCCGGGGAGCTGTTTTTT. Its protein product is CSVDRGPGELFF.

Only one count was recorded for this clone. The V gene is TRBV7-9, the J gene TRBJ1-1, with 8 bases lining up with TRBD1. Germline CDR1 and CDR2: SEHNR and FQNEAQ (reference sequence). J was trimmed by 6 bases and V by 4 bases; bases with no gene match: 4. The CDR3 length is 13 residues. The chain's CDR3 is CASSYGQGAEAFF. Written as DNA, the CDR3 is TGTGCCAGCAGCTATGGACAGGGCGCTGAAGCTTTCTTT.

This chain uses TRBV5-4 with TRBJ2-7; 9 nucleotides agree with TRBD1. In germline, CDR1 is SGHNT, CDR2 YYREEE (reference sequence). This CDR3 comprises 15 residues. J lost 0 bases, V lost 4 bases, and 5 bases had no gene match. The CDR3 nucleotides are TGTGCCAGCAGCGAGCGGACAGGGGTCTCCTACGAGCAGTACTTC. Amino acids: CASSERTGVSYEQYF.

The rearrangement joins TRBV2 to TRBJ2-5; perhaps TRBD1 as D (5 bases). The germline CDR1 and CDR2 sequences are SNHLY and FYNNEI. The CDR3 extends over 14 amino acids. The V end lost 7 bases, the J end lost 5 bases, and 17 bases lay between the germline ends. The CDR3 sequence: CASMGTQGLETQYF. The CDR3 DNA reads as TGTGCCAGCATGGGAACTCAGGGCCTGGAGACCCAGTACTTC.

The chain employs TRBV5-6 and TRBJ1-1; 8 positions match TRBD1. Germline trimming cut 4 bases from V and 2 bases from J; bases unmatched to any gene: 4. This CDR3 is built from 14 residues. Germline-derived CDR1 and CDR2 are SGHDT and YYEEEE. The CDR3: CASSPGGSNTEAFF. The CDR3, as DNA: TGTGCCAGCAGCCCAGGGGGCAGTAACACTGAAGCTTTCTTT. The full variable domain, in which reference TRBV5-6 and TRBJ1-1 provide the parts outside the CDR3, is DAGVTQSPTHLIKTRGQQVTLRCSPKSGHDTVSWYQQALGQGPQFIFQYYEEEERQRGNFPDRFSGHQFPNYSSELNVNALLLGDSALYLCASSPGGSNTEAFFGQGTRLTVV.

Comments on this clone: Sequence at one end of the junction differs from germline and may be a read error. This chain uses TRBV7-7 with TRBJ2-6, with D possibly matching TRBD1 (5 bases). The CDR3 length is 18 residues. The germline V gene has CDR1 SSHAT and CDR2 FNYEAQ (reference sequence). The chain's CDR3 is CASSPRFSDSSGANVLTF. CDR3 nucleotides: TGTGCTAGCAGCCCACGTTTTTCTGACAGCTCTGGGGCCAACGTCCTGACTTTC.

The chain has TRBV18 and TRBJ2-7; 10 bases align to TRBD1. The CDR3 has 14 residues. Trimming at V came to 4 bases and at J to 6 bases, leaving 6 bases not matched to a gene. Germline-derived CDR1 and CDR2 are KGHSH and LQKENI. Written as DNA, the CDR3 is TGTGCCAGCTCACTCGACAGGGGGCAGGGCGAGCAGTACTTC. It specifies CASSLDRGQGEQYF.

In this sample, this clone turned up a few times. This chain joins TRBV9 and TRBJ1-3; the D is unclear. The ends were cut back, 0 bases at V and 3 bases at J, with 10 bases in the middle. The CDR3 is 15 residues long. CDR1 is SGDLS, CDR2 YYNGEE, per germline. DNA for the CDR3: TGTGCCAGCAGCGTAGAAGGAGCTCTTGGAAACACCATATATTTT. The encoded protein is CASSVEGALGNTIYF.

The chain uses TRBV2 and TRBJ2-3; possibly TRBD1 for D (6 bases). This CDR3 is built from 16 residues. Deletions cut 7 bases from V and 3 bases from J, with 20 bases between. Germline V lookup: CDR1 SNHLY, CDR2 FYNNEI. The CDR3 reads CASTARTGSLTDTQYF. In nucleotides, the CDR3 is TGTGCCAGCACCGCACGAACAGGGTCTTTGACAGATACGCAGTATTTT.

This clone was observed a few times. V gene TRBV27 combines with J gene TRBJ2-6, with 8 bases that match TRBD1. The CDR3 runs to 17 residues. CDR1 and CDR2 (germline): MNHEY, SMNVEV (reference sequence). V dropped 6 bases and J dropped 3; count of bases not matched to a gene: 10. Here the CDR3 DNA reads TGTGCCAGCAGACTTGACAGGGGCCTCGGTGGGGCCAACGTCCTGACTTTC. Translation: CASRLDRGLGGANVLTF.

The table lists this clone with a count of one. This chain connects TRBV7-6 to TRBJ2-5; 10 bases match TRBD2. CDR1 SGHVS and CDR2 FNYEAQ come from the germline V gene. The CDR3 runs to 16 residues. The V gene end was trimmed by 0 bases and the J gene end by 5 bases; junction bases not matched to a gene: 6. CDR3 loop: CASSLAASGRVETQYF. Written as DNA, the CDR3 is TGTGCCAGCAGCTTAGCGGCTAGCGGGAGAGTTGAGACCCAGTACTTC.